This passage covers 3 T cell receptor beta chains from one sample sequenced in a study of OX40 agonist ivuxolimab in advanced cancers. Profiling relied on immunoSEQ multiplex PCR, and the TCRdb table lists in-frame clones only, not all of them. The sample carries roughly 79,000 clones, more than 80% recorded once. Sequencing used CD4+ or CD8+ T cells sorted from blood, obtained in a trial of the OX40 agonist ivuxolimab. The source of these receptors is an adult with an advanced solid tumor such as melanoma, head and neck, liver or kidney cancer.

This clone came up a few times. This sequence joins TRBV19 and TRBJ2-3; perhaps TRBD2 as D (5 bases). V was cut by 8 bases and J by 1 base, with 13 bases left in between. Germline V gives CDR1 LNHDA, CDR2 SQIVND (reference sequence). This CDR3 comprises 14 residues. CDR3 residues: CASQRRSGTDTQYF. For the CDR3, the DNA is TGTGCCAGTCAGCGGAGAAGTGGCACAGATACGCAGTATTTT.

The genes are TRBV7-2 and TRBJ1-6; TRBD1 matches at 9 bases. The CDR3 covers 15 residues. Losses at the gene ends were 5 bases for V and 8 bases for J; bases not matched to a gene: 7. The germline V gene has CDR1 SGHTA and CDR2 FQGNSA. CDR3 protein: CASSPDRGPYSPLHF. The CDR3 DNA follows: TGTGCCAGCAGCCCGGACAGGGGACCCTATTCACCCCTCCACTTT.

The chain recombines TRBV4-3 with TRBJ2-7; D tentatively reads TRBD1 or TRBD2 (5 bases each). This CDR3 contains 16 residues. Trimming took 0 bases from V and 6 from J, leaving 18 bases between them. Germline V lookup: CDR1 LGHNA, CDR2 YSLEER. In nucleotides, the CDR3 is TGCGCCAGCAGCCAAGATCTTACGGGACGGGGACGCGAGCAGTACTTC. As protein: CASSQDLTGRGREQYF.